This T cell receptor beta chain was documented in a study of cytomegalovirus exposure and HLA in healthy donors. Study-level results: Links to common viral pathogens appeared, in a later analysis, for several of the most significant clusters. Cytomegalovirus association was listed for approximately 160 TCR beta chains. Later work found most CMV-associated TCR beta chains apparently HLA-restricted. In an earlier analysis, productive rearrangement rates for most beta V segments clustered near 87% or 30%.

Of note for this clone: The antigen is unknown.

Trimming took off 2 bases at V and 4 bases at J, with 9 bases between the two ends. The CDR3 extends over 14 amino acids. Germline lookup yields CDR1 SEHNR and CDR2 FQNEAQ (reference sequence). Both 60 Vbeta primers and 13 Jbeta primers went into the PCR. The assay was immunoSEQ multiplex PCR, and TCRdb's table has in-frame clones only and misses some. The table lists some 77,000 clones, about four fifths of them singletons, with about 30% in the top ten. The receptor was isolated from a man aged 45 to 65 in good health and CMV-seropositive. Sample: PBMCs. V is TRBV7-9 and J is TRBJ2-1, with D possibly TRBD1 on 6 matching bases. This chain's CDR3 is CASSLSRGYNEQFF. Here the CDR3 DNA reads TGTGCCAGCAGCTTAAGCAGGGGTTACAATGAGCAGTTCTTC.